This TCR beta chain came from a study of shared clonotypes between healthy human individuals. Measured with immunoSEQ multiplex PCR; TCRdb has only the in-frame clones, and not every one. The sample comprises 730,000 or so clones, approximately 75% of which are singletons, and approximately 1.8% rests with the top ten. Germline CDR1 is SGHRS and CDR2 is YFSETQ. V gave up 4 bases and J gave up 3 bases, with 28 bases separating them. This CDR3 spans 20 amino acids. The sample was memory CD4+ T cells sorted from blood. The subset: CD45RA-negative fraction. V and J are TRBV5-1 and TRBJ2-2, with D tentatively TRBD1 or TRBD2 (5 bases each). This TCR came from a woman between 25 and 40 years old in good health. The CDR3 loop reads CASSLTPRGRARADTGELFF. DNA of the CDR3: TGCGCCAGCAGCCTGACACCCCGGGGCAGGGCAAGGGCCGACACCGGGGAGCTGTTTTTT.